This T cell receptor beta chain was identified in a study of vaccination and CD4 T cells after COVID-19. The CDR3 is 14 residues long. Trimming pared 0 bases from V and 5 bases from J, leaving 10 bases between. Germline-derived CDR1 and CDR2 are LGHNA and YSLEER. This clonotype appeared a single time. Its antigen is unidentified. Oncomine TCR Beta short-read sequencing was applied to DNA from cultured CD4+ T cells. MiXCR was run by TCRdb on the PCR reads, yielding one entry per CDR3 protein. Here the sample spans over 9,000 distinct CDR3 sequences, roughly 73% being singletons. The treatment is: roughly ten-day PBMC culture with coronavirus spike peptide pools or control peptides (ViraFEST assay).

Source material: CD4+ T cells from blood, cultured in vitro. The receptor was isolated from a human donor who had recovered from COVID-19. The chain has TRBV4-3 and TRBJ2-5; perhaps D is TRBD1 or TRBD2 (6 bases each). The CDR3 DNA sequence: TGCGCCAGCAGCCAAGACCGGGGGCGGGAGACCCAGTACTTC. Protein product: CASSQDRGRETQYF.